The entry that follows covers one TCR beta chain sequence. This entry belongs to a study of blood T cell repertoires in COVID-19. All enrollees were about 18 to 95 years old and from around 25 US areas. The table came from immunoSEQ multiplex PCR; TCRdb's copy has only in-frame clones and leaves some out. The table includes almost 85,000 clones, around 88% detected once. Trimming removed 0 bases at V and 5 bases at J, with 5 bases between. The CDR3 has 13 amino acids. Germline loops: CDR1 MGHRA, CDR2 YSYEKL. The TCR was taken from a woman between 50 and 59 years old with acute COVID-19. What was sequenced was PBMCs or T cells enriched from blood (not recorded which). V usage is TRBV4-1 and J usage is TRBJ2-1; D remains ambiguous. DNA for the CDR3: TGCGCCAGCAGCCAAGATCCCGACAATGAGCAGTTCTTC. Amino acids: CASSQDPDNEQFF.